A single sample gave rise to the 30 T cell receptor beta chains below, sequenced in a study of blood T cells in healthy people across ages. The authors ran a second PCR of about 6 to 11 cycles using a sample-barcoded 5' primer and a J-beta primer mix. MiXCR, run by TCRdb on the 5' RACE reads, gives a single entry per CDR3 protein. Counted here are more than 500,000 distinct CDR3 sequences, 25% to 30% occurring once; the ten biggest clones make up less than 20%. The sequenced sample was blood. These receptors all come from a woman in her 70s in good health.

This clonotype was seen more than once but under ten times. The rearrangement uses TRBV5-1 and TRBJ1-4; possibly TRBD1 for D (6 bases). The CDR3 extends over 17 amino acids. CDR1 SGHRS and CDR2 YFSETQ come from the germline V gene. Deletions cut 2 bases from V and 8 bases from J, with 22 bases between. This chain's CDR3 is CASSFDGQGRKGEKLFF. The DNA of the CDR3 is TGCGCCAGCAGCTTCGACGGCCAGGGGAGGAAAGGGGAAAAACTGTTTTTT.

CDR3 amino acids: CASSAPDGMSSYEQYF. The CDR3 DNA is TGTGCCAGCAGTGCCCCGGACGGAATGAGCTCCTACGAGCAGTACTTC. The rearrangement uses TRBV25-1 and TRBJ2-7, with D unresolved. V lost 4 bases and J 0 bases, leaving 16 bases between the germline ends. Germline values: CDR1 MGHDK, CDR2 SYGVNS. There are 16 residues in the CDR3.

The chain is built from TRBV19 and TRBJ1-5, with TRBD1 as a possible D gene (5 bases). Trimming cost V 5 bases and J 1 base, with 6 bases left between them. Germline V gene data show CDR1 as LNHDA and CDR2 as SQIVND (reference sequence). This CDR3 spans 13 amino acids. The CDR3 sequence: CASSRTSNQPQHF. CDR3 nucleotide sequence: TGTGCCAGTAGTCGGACAAGCAATCAGCCCCAGCATTTT.

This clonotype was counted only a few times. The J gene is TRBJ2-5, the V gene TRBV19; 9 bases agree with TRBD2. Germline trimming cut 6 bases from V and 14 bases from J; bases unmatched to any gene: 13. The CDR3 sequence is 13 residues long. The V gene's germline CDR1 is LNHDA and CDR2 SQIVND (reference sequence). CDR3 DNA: TGTGCCAGTAGCCTCGACACGTCTAGCGGGGAATACTTC. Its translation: CASSLDTSSGEYF.

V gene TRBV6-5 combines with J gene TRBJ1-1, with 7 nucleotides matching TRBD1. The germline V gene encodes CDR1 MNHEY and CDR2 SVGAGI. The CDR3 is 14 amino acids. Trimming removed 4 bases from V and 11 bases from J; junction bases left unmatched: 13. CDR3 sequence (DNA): TGTGCCAGCAGTTGGTATGCAGGGGGATTATTCGCTTTCTTT. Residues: CASSWYAGGLFAFF.

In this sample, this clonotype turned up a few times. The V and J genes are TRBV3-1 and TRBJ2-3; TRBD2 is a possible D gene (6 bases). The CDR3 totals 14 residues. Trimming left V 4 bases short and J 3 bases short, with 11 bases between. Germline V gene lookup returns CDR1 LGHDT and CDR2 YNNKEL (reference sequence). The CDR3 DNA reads TGTGCCAGCAGCCCCCGGACTACGACAGATACGCAGTATTTT. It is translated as CASSPRTTTDTQYF.

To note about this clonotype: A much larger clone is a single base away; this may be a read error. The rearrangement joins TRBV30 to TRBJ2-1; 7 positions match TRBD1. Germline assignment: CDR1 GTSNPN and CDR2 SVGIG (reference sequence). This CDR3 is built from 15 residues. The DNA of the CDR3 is TGTGCCTGGCTTGGACAGGTAGACTCCTACAATGAGCAGCTCTTC. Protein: CAWLGQVDSYNEQLF. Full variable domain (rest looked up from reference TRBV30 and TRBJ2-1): SQTIHQWPATLVQPVGSPLSLECTVEGTSNPNLYWYRQAAGRGLQLLFYSVGIGQISSEVPQNLSASRPQDRQFILSSKKLLLSDSGFYLCAWLGQVDSYNEQLFGPGTRLTVL.

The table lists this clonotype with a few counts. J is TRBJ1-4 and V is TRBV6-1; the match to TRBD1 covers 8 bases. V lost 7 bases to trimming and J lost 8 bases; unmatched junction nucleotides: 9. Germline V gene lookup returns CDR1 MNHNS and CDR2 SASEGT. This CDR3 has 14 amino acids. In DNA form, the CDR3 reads TGTGCCAGCAACAGGGGGGCATTCGGAGAAAAACTGTTTTTT. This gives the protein CASNRGAFGEKLFF.

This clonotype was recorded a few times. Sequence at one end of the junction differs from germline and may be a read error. The CDR3 DNA reads TGCGCCAGCGGCCAAGCGGCTCCAGAGACCCAGTACTTC. It translates to CASGQAAPETQYF. This sequence joins TRBV4-1 and TRBJ2-5; a possible D gene is TRBD2 (5 bases). This CDR3 spans 13 amino acids. From germline, CDR1 is MGHRA and CDR2 YSYEKL.

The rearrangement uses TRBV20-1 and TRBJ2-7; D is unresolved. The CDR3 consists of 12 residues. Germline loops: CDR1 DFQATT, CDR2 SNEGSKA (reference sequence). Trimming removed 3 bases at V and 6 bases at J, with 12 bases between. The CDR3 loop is CSASVTMGEQYF. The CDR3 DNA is TGCAGTGCTAGTGTCACGATGGGCGAGCAGTACTTC.

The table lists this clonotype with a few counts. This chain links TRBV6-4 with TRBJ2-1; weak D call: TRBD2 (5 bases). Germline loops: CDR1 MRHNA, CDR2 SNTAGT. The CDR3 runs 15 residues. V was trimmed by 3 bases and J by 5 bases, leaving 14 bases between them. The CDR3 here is CASSEDRGKNNEQFF. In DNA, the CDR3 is TGTGCCAGCAGTGAGGATCGGGGTAAGAACAATGAGCAGTTCTTC.

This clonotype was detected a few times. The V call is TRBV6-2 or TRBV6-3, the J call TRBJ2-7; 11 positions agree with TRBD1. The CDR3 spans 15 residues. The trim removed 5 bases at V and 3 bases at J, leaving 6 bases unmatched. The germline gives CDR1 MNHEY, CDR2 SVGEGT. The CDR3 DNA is TGTGCCAGCAGTGGGTCGGACAGGGGGCGCTACGAGCAGTACTTC. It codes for CASSGSDRGRYEQYF.

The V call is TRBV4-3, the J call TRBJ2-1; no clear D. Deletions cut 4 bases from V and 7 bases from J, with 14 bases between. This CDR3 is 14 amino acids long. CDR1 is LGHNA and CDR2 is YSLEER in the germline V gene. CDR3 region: CASSLLGRRNEQFF. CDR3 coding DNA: TGCGCCAGCAGCCTTCTGGGCCGCCGTAATGAGCAGTTCTTC.

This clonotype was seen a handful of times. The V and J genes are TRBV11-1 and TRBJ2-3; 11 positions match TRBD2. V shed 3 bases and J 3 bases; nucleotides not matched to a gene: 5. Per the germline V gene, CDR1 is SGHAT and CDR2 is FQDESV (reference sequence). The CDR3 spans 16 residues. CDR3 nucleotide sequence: TGTGCCAGCAGCTTGACTAGCGGGGTTTTTACAGATACGCAGTATTTT. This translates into CASSLTSGVFTDTQYF.

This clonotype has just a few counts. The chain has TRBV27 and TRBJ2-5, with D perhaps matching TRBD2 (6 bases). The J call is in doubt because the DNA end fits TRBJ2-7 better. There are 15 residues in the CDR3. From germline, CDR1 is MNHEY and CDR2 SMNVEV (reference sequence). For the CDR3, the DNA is TGTGCCAGCAGTTTATCGGCGGGACCACCCTACGAGCAGTACTTC. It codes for CASSLSAGPPYEQYF.

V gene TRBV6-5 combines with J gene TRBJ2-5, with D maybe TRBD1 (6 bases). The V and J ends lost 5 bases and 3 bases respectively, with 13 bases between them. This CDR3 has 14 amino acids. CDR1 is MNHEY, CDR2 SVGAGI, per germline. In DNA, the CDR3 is TGTGCCAGCAGTATCCCGGACAGCAAAGAGACCCAGTACTTC. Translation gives CASSIPDSKETQYF.

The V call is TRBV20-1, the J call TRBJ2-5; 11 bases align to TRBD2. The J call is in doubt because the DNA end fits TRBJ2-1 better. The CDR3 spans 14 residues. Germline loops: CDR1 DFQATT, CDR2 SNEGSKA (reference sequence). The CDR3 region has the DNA TGCAGTGCTAGTTATAGCGGGGGGGCACATGAGCAGTTCTTC. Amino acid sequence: CSASYSGGAHEQFF.

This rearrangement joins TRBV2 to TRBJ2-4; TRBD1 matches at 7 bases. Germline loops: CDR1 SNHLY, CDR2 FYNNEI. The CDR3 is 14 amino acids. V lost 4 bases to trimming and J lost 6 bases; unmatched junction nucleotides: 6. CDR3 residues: CASSGDRARNIQYF. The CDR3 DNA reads TGTGCCAGCAGTGGAGACAGGGCGAGAAACATTCAGTACTTC.

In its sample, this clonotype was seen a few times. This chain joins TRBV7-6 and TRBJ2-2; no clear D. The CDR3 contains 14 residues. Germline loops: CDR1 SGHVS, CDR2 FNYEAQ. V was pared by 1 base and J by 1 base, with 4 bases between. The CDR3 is CASSLVKNTGELFF. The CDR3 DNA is TGTGCCAGCAGCTTAGTAAAGAACACCGGGGAGCTGTTTTTT.

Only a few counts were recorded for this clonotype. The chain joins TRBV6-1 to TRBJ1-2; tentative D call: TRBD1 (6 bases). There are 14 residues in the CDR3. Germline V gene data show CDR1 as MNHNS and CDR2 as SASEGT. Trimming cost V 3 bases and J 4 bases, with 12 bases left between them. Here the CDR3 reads CASSEPGQFYGYTF. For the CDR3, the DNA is TGTGCCAGCAGTGAGCCAGGACAGTTCTATGGCTACACCTTC.

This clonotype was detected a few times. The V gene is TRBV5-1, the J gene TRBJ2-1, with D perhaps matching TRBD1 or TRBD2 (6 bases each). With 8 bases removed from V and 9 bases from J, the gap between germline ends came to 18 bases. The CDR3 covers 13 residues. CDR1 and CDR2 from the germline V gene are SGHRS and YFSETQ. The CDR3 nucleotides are TGCGCCAGTGAGTACACCGGGGGCACTGAGCAGTTCTTC. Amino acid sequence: CASEYTGGTEQFF.

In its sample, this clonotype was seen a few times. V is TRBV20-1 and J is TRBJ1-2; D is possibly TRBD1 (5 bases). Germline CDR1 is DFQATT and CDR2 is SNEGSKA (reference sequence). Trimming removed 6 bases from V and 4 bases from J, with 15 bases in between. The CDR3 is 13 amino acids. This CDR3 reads CSAQTDMSYGYTF. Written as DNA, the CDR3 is TGCAGTGCCCAAACGGACATGAGCTATGGCTACACCTTC.

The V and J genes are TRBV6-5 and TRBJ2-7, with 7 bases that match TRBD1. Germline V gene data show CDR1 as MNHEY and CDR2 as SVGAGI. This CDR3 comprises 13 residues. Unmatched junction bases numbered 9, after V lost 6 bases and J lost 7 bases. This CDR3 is CASSKTGKREQYF. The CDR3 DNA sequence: TGTGCCAGCAGCAAGACAGGGAAAAGGGAGCAGTACTTC.

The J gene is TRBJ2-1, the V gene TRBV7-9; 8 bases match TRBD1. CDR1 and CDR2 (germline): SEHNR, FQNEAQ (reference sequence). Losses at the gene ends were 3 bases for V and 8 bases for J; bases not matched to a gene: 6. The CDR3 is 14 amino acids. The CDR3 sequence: CASSLTGAEDEQFF. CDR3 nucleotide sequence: TGTGCCAGCAGCTTGACAGGGGCCGAGGATGAGCAGTTCTTC.

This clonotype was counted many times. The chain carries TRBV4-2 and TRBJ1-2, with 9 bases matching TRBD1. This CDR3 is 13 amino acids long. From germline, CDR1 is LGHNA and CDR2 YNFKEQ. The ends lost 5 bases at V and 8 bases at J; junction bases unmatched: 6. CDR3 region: CASSDRDRDGYTF. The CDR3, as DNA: TGTGCCAGCAGCGACCGGGACAGGGACGGCTACACCTTC.

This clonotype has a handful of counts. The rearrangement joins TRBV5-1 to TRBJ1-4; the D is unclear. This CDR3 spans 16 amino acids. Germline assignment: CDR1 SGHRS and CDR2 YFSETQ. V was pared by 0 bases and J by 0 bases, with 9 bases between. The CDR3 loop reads CASSLGPLTTNEKLFF. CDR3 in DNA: TGCGCCAGCAGCTTGGGTCCACTCACAACTAATGAAAAACTGTTTTTT.

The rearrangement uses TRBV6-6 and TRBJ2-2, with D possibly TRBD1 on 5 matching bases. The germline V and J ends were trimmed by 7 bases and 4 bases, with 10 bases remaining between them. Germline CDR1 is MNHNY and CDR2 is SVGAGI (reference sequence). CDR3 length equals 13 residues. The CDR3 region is CASIQGLTGELFF. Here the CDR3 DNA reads TGTGCCAGCATCCAGGGTCTCACCGGGGAGCTGTTTTTT.

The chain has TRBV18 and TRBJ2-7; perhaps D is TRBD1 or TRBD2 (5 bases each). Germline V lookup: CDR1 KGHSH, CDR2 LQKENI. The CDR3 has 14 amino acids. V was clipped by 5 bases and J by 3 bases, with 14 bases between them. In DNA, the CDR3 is TGTGCCAGCTCATCGGGACCGACTATCTACGAGCAGTACTTC. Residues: CASSSGPTIYEQYF.

The CDR3 region is CASSLRRATNEKLFF. CDR3 DNA: TGTGCCAGCAGTTTGAGACGGGCAACTAATGAAAAACTGTTTTTT. This rearrangement joins TRBV6-5 to TRBJ1-4; no reliable D call. V lost 4 bases and J lost 0, with 9 bases in between. The V gene's germline CDR1 is MNHEY and CDR2 SVGAGI. The CDR3 has 15 amino acids.

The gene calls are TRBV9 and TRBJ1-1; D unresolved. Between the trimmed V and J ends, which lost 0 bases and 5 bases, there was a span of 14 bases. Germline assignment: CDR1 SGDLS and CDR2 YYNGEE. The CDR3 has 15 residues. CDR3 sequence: CASSVESFGSTEAFF. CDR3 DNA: TGTGCCAGCAGCGTAGAAAGCTTCGGGTCGACTGAAGCTTTCTTT.